The subject of this entry is one T cell receptor beta chain. This sample stems from a study of OX40 agonist ivuxolimab in advanced cancers. As for the study in general: Aged roughly 23 to 85 with a mean of approximately 57 years, they were almost 85% male. Partial responses were recorded for three patients, including one with hepatocellular carcinoma and two with cutaneous melanoma.

Germline CDR1 is MDHEN and CDR2 is SYDVKM. V was clipped by 2 bases and J by 2 bases, with 12 bases between them. The CDR3 sequence is 15 residues long. Data came from immunoSEQ multiplex PCR; TCRdb stores just in-frame clones and leaves some out. In the table there are about 2,200 clones, about 79% of which are singletons. Sample: CD4+ or CD8+ T cells sorted from blood, taken in a trial of the OX40 agonist ivuxolimab. The J gene is TRBJ2-5, the V gene TRBV28, with D uncertain. This clonotype originated in an adult with an advanced solid tumor such as melanoma, head and neck, liver or kidney cancer. CDR3 DNA: TGTGCCAGCAGTTTAGGTCGCCACCTACAAGAGACCCAGTACTTC. It encodes CASSLGRHLQETQYF.